This note documents a single T cell receptor (beta chain) sequence. Its antigen is as yet unknown. The sample originates from a study of monozygotic twins with inflammatory bowel disease. No T cells were sorted before total RNA was taken from whole blood. Germline V gene sequence: CDR1 DFQATT, CDR2 SNEGSKA (reference sequence). The CDR3 consists of 12 residues. Each UMI, carrying a 6-nucleotide sample barcode, came from template switching. Nested PCRs (roughly 15 and 9 cycles, two total) were applied to TCRalpha and TCRbeta cDNA. TCRdb re-called the 5' RACE reads, yielding one record per CDR3 amino acid sequence without DNA. This sample's clone table lists around 380,000 distinct CDR3 sequences. Notes on the study in general: Patient repertoire variability may have increased through differing immunosuppressive treatments.

Sequencing was performed on blood. The sequence came from a human donor with ulcerative colitis or Crohn's disease, or a healthy co-twin of an affected twin (not recorded which). The chain employs TRBV20-1 and TRBJ2-1; lacking DNA, the TRBD1 call made by TCRdb goes unchecked. The CDR3 loop is CSARGPPVEQFF.